Shown below are 26 T cell receptor beta chains from a single sample sequenced in a study of OX40 agonist ivuxolimab in advanced cancers. Libraries were prepared by immunoSEQ multiplex PCR; TCRdb keeps only in-frame clonotypes and omits some of them. Of tens of thousands of clones listed, about 74% are singletons. The sample consisted of CD4+ or CD8+ T cells sorted from blood, taken in a trial of the OX40 agonist ivuxolimab. These receptors all stem from an adult with an advanced solid tumor such as melanoma, head and neck, liver or kidney cancer.

The V and J genes are TRBV27 and TRBJ1-5; 11 nucleotides align to TRBD1. The J segment lost 3 bases and the V segment lost 6 bases, leaving 7 bases of the junction unmatched. The CDR3 loop spans 16 amino acids. Germline CDR1 is MNHEY and CDR2 is SMNVEV (reference sequence). The CDR3 is CASRRTGQGDNQPQHF. The DNA for the CDR3 is TGTGCCAGCAGGAGGACGGGACAGGGGGACAATCAGCCCCAGCATTTT.

By proportion, this clone is medium-sized. The genes are TRBV19 and TRBJ2-1; TRBD2 aligns across 9 bases. The CDR3 consists of 13 residues. Germline V gene sequence: CDR1 LNHDA, CDR2 SQIVND (reference sequence). With 9 bases clipped from V and 7 bases from J, the junction kept 7 bases outside the gene matches. The CDR3 DNA follows: TGTGCCAGCGGGGGTAGCGGGAGTAATGAGCAGTTCTTC. Protein product: CASGGSGSNEQFF.

The sample holds one count of this clone. This sequence joins TRBV5-6 and TRBJ2-7, with D possibly being TRBD2 (7 bases). The CDR3 sequence is 15 residues long. The germline V and J ends were trimmed by 4 bases and 0 bases, with 14 bases remaining between them. Per the germline V gene, CDR1 is SGHDT and CDR2 is YYEEEE. In DNA, the CDR3 is TGTGCCAGCAGCCCGGAGGCGGGGGCCTCCTACGAGCAGTACTTC. Translating it yields CASSPEAGASYEQYF.

The chain couples TRBV7-9 to TRBJ1-1; tentatively, D is TRBD1 (6 bases). The CDR3 runs 13 residues. Germline V gene data show CDR1 as SEHNR and CDR2 as FQNEAQ (reference sequence). The germline V and J ends were trimmed by 5 bases and 8 bases, with 15 bases remaining between them. CDR3 bases: TGTGCCAGCAGCCTCCCCTCACAGGGAGAAGCTTTCTTT. Residues: CASSLPSQGEAFF. Complete variable domain (other parts from reference TRBV7-9 and TRBJ1-1): DTGVSQNPRHKITKRGQNVTFRCDPISEHNRLYWYRQTLGQGPEFLTYFQNEAQLEKSRLLSDRFSAERPKGSFSTLEIQRTEQGDSAMYLCASSLPSQGEAFFGQGTRLTVV.

The genes are TRBV15 and TRBJ1-1; D perhaps matches TRBD1 (5 bases). The CDR3 runs to 13 residues. V was pared by 9 bases and J by 2 bases, with 13 bases between. Germline V gene sequence: CDR1 LNHNV, CDR2 YYDKDF (reference sequence). This chain's CDR3 is CATNGHPNTEAFF. The CDR3 coding sequence is TGTGCCACTAACGGACACCCCAACACTGAAGCTTTCTTT.

In its sample, this clone was seen a few times. The chain employs TRBV6-5 and TRBJ1-5; D is ambiguous. V was pared by 0 bases and J by 0 bases, with 6 bases between. CDR1 is MNHEY, CDR2 SVGAGI, per germline. The CDR3 covers 15 residues. The CDR3 here is CASSYSSNSNQPQHF. The DNA of the CDR3 is TGTGCCAGCAGTTACTCGAGCAATAGCAATCAGCCCCAGCATTTT.

The CDR3 coding sequence is TGCGCCAGCAGCGTGGCCTCGGGTATCTCTGGAAACACCATATATTTT. Translating gives CASSVASGISGNTIYF. This chain uses TRBV5-1 with TRBJ1-3; D gene uncertain. Germline-derived CDR1 and CDR2 are SGHRS and YFSETQ. Trimming shortened V by 4 bases and J by 0 bases, and 14 bases separated the two germline ends. This CDR3 contains 16 residues. The full variable domain, rest sourced from reference TRBV5-1 and TRBJ1-3, is KAGVTQTPRYLIKTRGQQVTLSCSPISGHRSVSWYQQTPGQGLQFLFEYFSETQRNKGNFPGRFSGRQFSNSRSEMNVSTLELGDSALYLCASSVASGISGNTIYFGEGSWLTVV.

The chain joins TRBV6-1 to TRBJ2-7, with TRBD2 identical over 14 bases. Germline CDR1 is MNHNS and CDR2 is SASEGT. The CDR3 consists of 14 residues. J gave up 5 bases and V 9 bases, and 6 bases lay outside the gene matches. The CDR3 region has the DNA TGTGCCAGTACCGGGACTAGCGGGAGAGACGAGCAGTACTTC. Amino acid sequence: CASTGTSGRDEQYF.

This chain uses TRBV4-2 with TRBJ1-2; D is undetermined. V shed 1 base and J shed 2 bases, with 8 bases lying between them. CDR1 LGHNA and CDR2 YNFKEQ come from the germline V gene. This CDR3 has 14 amino acids. CDR3: CASSQVDQNYGYTF. The CDR3 DNA reads TGTGCCAGCAGCCAAGTGGACCAAAACTATGGCTACACCTTC.

The J gene is TRBJ2-1, the V gene TRBV6-5, with 8 bases that match TRBD1. Germline V CDR1 and CDR2: MNHEY, SVGAGI. J was trimmed by 4 bases and V by 6 bases; bases with no gene match: 5. CDR3 length: 14 residues. CDR3 protein: CASRRQGPYNEQFF. In nucleotides, the CDR3 is TGTGCCAGCAGGAGACAGGGGCCTTACAATGAGCAGTTCTTC.

The chain is built from TRBV10-3 and TRBJ2-7; 9 positions match TRBD2. The germline CDR1 and CDR2 sequences are ENHRY and SYGVKD. CDR3 length: 14 residues. With V trimmed by 9 bases and J by 0 bases, 6 bases remained unmatched. CDR3 loop: CAMRAGGSSYEQYF. The CDR3 DNA reads as TGTGCCATGAGGGCGGGAGGGAGCTCCTACGAGCAGTACTTC.

V gene TRBV5-1 combines with J gene TRBJ2-7; D is undetermined. V was trimmed by 0 bases and J by 2 bases, leaving 6 bases between them. CDR3 length: 13 residues. Germline values: CDR1 SGHRS, CDR2 YFSETQ. The CDR3 region has the DNA TGCGCCAGCAGCTTGGACGGAGCCTACGAGCAGTACTTC. Protein: CASSLDGAYEQYF.

The chain combines TRBV19 with TRBJ2-2; weak D call: TRBD1 (6 bases). The V gene's germline CDR1 is LNHDA and CDR2 SQIVND (reference sequence). The CDR3 totals 15 residues. The V gene lost 10 bases and the J gene lost 4 bases, with 19 bases spanning the gap. CDR3: CATSPGTPFTGELFF. The CDR3 DNA is TGTGCCACTTCCCCCGGGACACCGTTCACCGGGGAGCTGTTTTTT.

The chain joins TRBV7-9 to TRBJ1-2, with a weak D call TRBD1 (5 bases). The CDR3 is made up of 14 amino acids. Germline V CDR1 and CDR2: SEHNR, FQNEAQ (reference sequence). V was cut by 11 bases and J by 4 bases, with 20 bases left in between. DNA of the CDR3: TGTGCCCTCGGGGGTAGGGGTCTCTTCTATGGCTACACCTTC. This gives the protein CALGGRGLFYGYTF.

This clone was counted only a few times. The rearrangement uses TRBV2 and TRBJ2-7; 7 bases are shared with TRBD1. CDR1 and CDR2 (germline): SNHLY, FYNNEI. Germline trimming cut 5 bases from V and 1 base from J; bases unmatched to any gene: 2. CDR3 size: 13 residues. The CDR3 is CASSWDSSYEQYF. The CDR3 DNA sequence: TGTGCCAGCAGTTGGGACAGTTCCTACGAGCAGTACTTC.

The chain has TRBV9 and TRBJ1-2; D is possibly TRBD1 (5 bases). The germline V gene has CDR1 SGDLS and CDR2 YYNGEE. The CDR3 sequence is 15 residues long. Trimming pared 0 bases from V and 3 bases from J, leaving 12 bases between. For the CDR3, the DNA is TGTGCCAGCAGCGTAGATGGTGGGGGGGACTATGGCTACACCTTC. This sequence encodes CASSVDGGGDYGYTF. Together with reference TRBV9 and TRBJ1-2, the CDR3 gives the full variable domain: DSGVTQTPKHLITATGQRVTLRCSPRSGDLSVYWYQQSLDQGLQFLIQYYNGEERAKGNILERFSAQQFPDLHSELNLSSLELGDSALYFCASSVDGGGDYGYTFGSGTRLTVV.

This clone was picked up a small number of times. The V call is TRBV4-2, the J call TRBJ2-7; D uncertain. The CDR3 runs 16 residues. The germline CDR1 and CDR2 sequences are LGHNA and YNFKEQ. The germline V and J ends were trimmed by 4 bases and 1 base, with 17 bases remaining between them. Here the CDR3 DNA reads TGTGCCAGCAGCCGAGAAGTTGCGGATTCTTCCTACGAGCAGTACTTC. Translation: CASSREVADSSYEQYF.

The chain has TRBV19 and TRBJ1-5, with 7 bases aligning to TRBD1. Germline trimming cut 3 bases from V and 6 bases from J; bases unmatched to any gene: 17. This CDR3 contains 18 residues. Germline values: CDR1 LNHDA, CDR2 SQIVND (reference sequence). The CDR3 here is CASSMAQGGRYLFQPQHF. The DNA for the CDR3 is TGTGCCAGTAGTATGGCCCAGGGGGGGCGATATCTTTTTCAGCCCCAGCATTTT. Combining the CDR3 with reference TRBV19 and TRBJ1-5 gives the whole variable domain DGGITQSPKYLFRKEGQNVTLSCEQNLNHDAMYWYRQDPGQGLRLIYYSQIVNDFQKGDIAEGYSVSREKKESFPLTVTSAQKNPTAFYLCASSMAQGGRYLFQPQHFGDGTRLSIL.

The rearrangement uses TRBV7-6 and TRBJ1-1; maybe TRBD1 (6 bases). Germline CDR1 and CDR2: SGHVS and FNYEAQ. Trimming cost V 4 bases and J 5 bases, with 11 bases left between them. The CDR3 extends over 13 amino acids. The CDR3 reads CASSSGVGTEAFF. The DNA for the CDR3 is TGTGCCAGCAGCTCAGGGGTGGGTACTGAAGCTTTCTTT.

The J gene is TRBJ1-2, the V gene TRBV11-2; the D is unclear. In germline, CDR1 is SGHAT, CDR2 FQNNGV. Between the trimmed V and J ends, which lost 6 bases and 7 bases, there was a span of 15 bases. This CDR3 is 13 amino acids long. The CDR3 region has the DNA TGTGCCAGCAGTTTTAGAGGGTATTCTGGCTACACCTTC. Its translation is CASSFRGYSGYTF.

The gene calls are TRBV2 and TRBJ1-2; 9 nucleotides line up with TRBD1. Germline V lookup: CDR1 SNHLY, CDR2 FYNNEI. The CDR3 runs to 15 residues. V lost 4 bases and J lost 7; bases outside the gene matches: 10. CDR3 amino acids: CASSAVPGQGLGYTF. CDR3 DNA sequence: TGTGCCAGCAGTGCGGTACCGGGACAGGGCCTTGGCTACACCTTC.

This chain joins TRBV5-4 and TRBJ1-1; 7 bases align to TRBD1. Germline trimming cut 4 bases from V and 4 bases from J; bases unmatched to any gene: 10. Germline loops: CDR1 SGHNT, CDR2 YYREEE (reference sequence). CDR3 length equals 15 residues. CDR3: CASSREGTVGTEAFF. The CDR3 coding sequence is TGTGCCAGCAGCCGCGAAGGGACAGTCGGCACTGAAGCTTTCTTT.

The V and J genes are TRBV4-1 and TRBJ2-7; TRBD2 might be the D (5 bases). The CDR3 has 18 amino acids. CDR1 is MGHRA and CDR2 is YSYEKL in the germline V gene. The germline V and J ends were trimmed by 0 bases and 0 bases, with 18 bases remaining between them. The CDR3, as DNA: TGCGCCAGCAGCCAAGAATCCCCTGGGAGCACCTCCTCCTACGAGCAGTACTTC. Translating gives CASSQESPGSTSSYEQYF.

The CDR3 nucleotides are TGCGCCAGCAGCTTGACGACCTCTCTGTCTGGAAACACCATATATTTT. Encoded protein: CASSLTTSLSGNTIYF. V gene TRBV5-1 combines with J gene TRBJ1-3; D unresolved. V was trimmed by 1 base and J by 1 base, leaving 12 bases between them. The V gene's germline CDR1 is SGHRS and CDR2 YFSETQ. CDR3 length: 16 residues.

V gene TRBV19 combines with J gene TRBJ1-2; TRBD1 agrees at 10 bases. Germline V gene data show CDR1 as LNHDA and CDR2 as SQIVND (reference sequence). The CDR3 length is 16 residues. Trimming cost V 7 bases and J 2 bases; bases outside gene matches: 10. CDR3 loop: CASTPRDRGGNYGYTF. The CDR3 nucleotides are TGTGCCAGTACCCCACGGGACAGGGGCGGCAACTATGGCTACACCTTC.

The chain is built from TRBV6-6 and TRBJ1-2; perhaps TRBD1 as D (6 bases). This CDR3 is 15 amino acids long. V lost 5 bases to trimming and J lost 5 bases, with 18 bases between them. Germline CDR1 MNHNY, CDR2 SVGAGI (reference sequence). CDR3 sequence: CASSPSGAYLYGYTF. The CDR3 nucleotides read TGTGCCAGCAGTCCGTCGGGGGCATATCTGTATGGCTACACCTTC.